These 29 T cell receptor beta chains originate from one sample sequenced in a study of human thymus T cells. Corrective cardiac operations yielded the resected thymus tissue. The data were produced by immunoSEQ multiplex PCR, yet TCRdb's version contains in-frame clones alone and is incomplete. The sample gives some 72,000 clones, 90% to 97% of which show up once; 0.025% to 0.04% is in the top ten. Sequencing was done on a sample of thymus tissue. Receptor source: a boy younger than two with a congenital heart defect but otherwise immunologically healthy.

The chain links TRBV6-5 to TRBJ1-1; D might be TRBD1 (5 bases). This CDR3 has 15 residues. Deletions cut 0 bases from V and 1 base from J, with 9 bases between. Germline V gives CDR1 MNHEY, CDR2 SVGAGI. The CDR3 nucleotides are TGTGCCAGCAGTTACTCGGACGGGGGGAACACTGAAGCTTTCTTT. It specifies CASSYSDGGNTEAFF.

V usage is TRBV14 and J usage is TRBJ2-7; either TRBD1 or TRBD2 may fit D (7 bases each). Germline V lookup: CDR1 SGHDN, CDR2 FVKESK. V was pared by 3 bases and J by 4 bases, with 16 bases between. The CDR3 is 15 amino acids. The CDR3 DNA sequence: TGTGCCAGCAGCCACAGGGGGGAGGGCCGATACGAGCAGTACTTC. It is translated as CASSHRGEGRYEQYF.

This clone was detected only once. This sequence joins TRBV5-6 and TRBJ1-2; 10 bases map to TRBD1. Germline V gives CDR1 SGHDT, CDR2 YYEEEE. With V trimmed by 4 bases and J by 4 bases, 7 bases remained unmatched. The CDR3 has 15 residues. The chain's CDR3 is CASSTGQGIAYGYTF. The DNA for the CDR3 is TGTGCCAGCAGCACGGGACAGGGGATAGCCTATGGCTACACCTTC.

The chain combines TRBV2 with TRBJ2-7; the D is unclear. Germline CDR1 and CDR2: SNHLY and FYNNEI. This CDR3 is 14 amino acids long. V was clipped by 3 bases and J by 3 bases, with 12 bases between them. CDR3 DNA sequence: TGTGCCAGCAGTGATGGGCAGGCCTTCTACGAGCAGTACTTC. Its protein is CASSDGQAFYEQYF.

The V call is TRBV5-4, the J call TRBJ2-7; 7 bases are shared with TRBD2. The CDR3 is 15 amino acids. Unmatched junction bases numbered 8, after V lost 3 bases and J lost 2 bases. Germline V gene data show CDR1 as SGHNT and CDR2 as YYREEE (reference sequence). The CDR3 reads CASSSERGLTYEQYF. The CDR3 nucleotides read TGTGCCAGCAGCTCCGAGCGGGGTCTTACCTACGAGCAGTACTTC.

The chain is built from TRBV7-9 and TRBJ2-7; 13 bases line up with TRBD2. Germline V gene lookup returns CDR1 SEHNR and CDR2 FQNEAQ (reference sequence). V lost 5 bases and J lost 4; bases outside the gene matches: 8. The CDR3 loop spans 16 amino acids. The CDR3 bases are TGTGCCAGCAGCCAGGGACTAGCGGGAACCGCTTACGAGCAGTACTTC. Encoded protein: CASSQGLAGTAYEQYF.

This chain connects TRBV18 to TRBJ2-3, with D unresolved. The V gene lost 3 bases and the J gene lost 5 bases, with 18 bases spanning the gap. Germline V gene lookup returns CDR1 KGHSH and CDR2 LQKENI. The CDR3 covers 16 residues. CDR3: CASSPGFSSPGDTQYF. Written as DNA, the CDR3 is TGTGCCAGCTCACCCGGGTTTAGTTCCCCCGGAGATACGCAGTATTTT.

This chain uses TRBV6-5 with TRBJ2-7, with 11 bases that match TRBD2. After removal of 7 bases from V and 4 bases from J, the junction contained 6 bases not matched to a gene. This CDR3 comprises 14 residues. CDR1 and CDR2 (germline): MNHEY, SVGAGI. The CDR3: CASISSGGDYEQYF. In nucleotides, the CDR3 is TGTGCCAGCATTAGTAGCGGGGGGGATTACGAGCAGTACTTC.

The V call is TRBV27, the J call TRBJ2-1, with TRBD1 identical over 8 bases. The trim removed 5 bases at V and 10 bases at J, leaving 13 bases unmatched. Germline lookup yields CDR1 MNHEY and CDR2 SMNVEV (reference sequence). This CDR3 spans 15 amino acids. Here the CDR3 reads CASSRGQGQYAEQFF. The CDR3, as DNA: TGTGCCAGCAGTAGAGGACAGGGTCAATACGCAGAGCAGTTCTTC.

The CDR3 loop is CASSLFHVLGFEQYF. The CDR3 nucleotides are TGTGCCAGCAGTTTATTCCACGTTTTGGGCTTCGAGCAGTACTTC. The chain links TRBV28 to TRBJ2-7; unclear D gene. The CDR3 has 15 amino acids. Between the trimmed V and J ends, which lost 1 base and 6 bases, there was a span of 16 bases. Germline loops: CDR1 MDHEN, CDR2 SYDVKM.

This clone was detected only once. The chain combines TRBV2 with TRBJ2-3, with 10 bases aligning to TRBD1. The CDR3 covers 18 residues. Losses at the gene ends were 2 bases for V and 3 bases for J; bases not matched to a gene: 11. The germline V gene has CDR1 SNHLY and CDR2 FYNNEI. CDR3 residues: CASSERARDRGGTDTQYF. In nucleotides, the CDR3 is TGTGCCAGCAGTGAAAGGGCCCGGGACAGGGGAGGGACAGATACGCAGTATTTT.

The V and J genes are TRBV9 and TRBJ1-6; D unresolved. Germline V gene sequence: CDR1 SGDLS, CDR2 YYNGEE. The CDR3 consists of 20 residues. V was trimmed by 0 bases and J by 0 bases, leaving 19 bases between them. For the CDR3, the DNA is TGTGCCAGCAGCGTAGAAAAGTGGAGGCAGCCCAGCTCCTATAATTCACCCCTCCACTTT. This encodes CASSVEKWRQPSSYNSPLHF.

The rearrangement links TRBV7-2 to TRBJ1-2, with TRBD1 matching 8 bases. This CDR3 has 13 amino acids. Germline assignment: CDR1 SGHTA and CDR2 FQGNSA. J lost 9 bases, V lost 1 base, and 4 bases had no gene match. This chain's CDR3 is CASSLDRGKSYTF. The CDR3 coding sequence is TGTGCCAGCAGCTTAGACAGGGGGAAGAGCTACACCTTC.

V is TRBV6-1 and J is TRBJ1-1; D ambiguous. The CDR3 totals 10 residues. Trimming left V 8 bases short and J 7 bases short, with 8 bases between. From germline, CDR1 is MNHNS and CDR2 SASEGT. Written as DNA, the CDR3 is TGTGCCAGCTCCCGACGTGAAGCTTTCTTT. It translates to CASSRREAFF.

The chain couples TRBV4-3 to TRBJ2-7; TRBD1 or TRBD2 may be the D gene (5 bases each). V was trimmed by 0 bases and J by 5 bases, leaving 23 bases between them. Germline V gives CDR1 LGHNA, CDR2 YSLEER. This CDR3 has 18 amino acids. CDR3 sequence (DNA): TGCGCCAGCAGCCAAGATTATGGTGGGGCTAGCCTGTCCCACGAGCAGTACTTC. Encoded protein: CASSQDYGGASLSHEQYF.

The CDR3 protein is CASSKGQPPTTNEKLFF. CDR3 nucleotides: TGTGCCAGCAGCAAGGGACAGCCTCCCACAACTAATGAAAAACTGTTTTTT. The V call is TRBV5-6, the J call TRBJ1-4, with 7 bases fitting TRBD1. The germline gives CDR1 SGHDT, CDR2 YYEEEE. CDR3 length: 17 residues. V shed 4 bases, J shed 0 bases, and the junction held 9 bases outside the gene matches.

The J gene is TRBJ2-3, the V gene TRBV28; 9 positions match TRBD1. V lost 9 bases and J lost 0; bases outside the gene matches: 31. The CDR3 is made up of 23 amino acids. The germline V gene has CDR1 MDHEN and CDR2 SYDVKM. CDR3 DNA sequence: TGTGCCAGTAAGGGACAGGGTCTTTCCCCGACCCCTGGCTCTCACTTTAGCACAGATACGCAGTATTTT. Encoded protein: CASKGQGLSPTPGSHFSTDTQYF.

The chain links TRBV19 to TRBJ1-1, with D tentatively TRBD1 (5 bases). Germline V lookup: CDR1 LNHDA, CDR2 SQIVND (reference sequence). With 9 bases removed from V and 10 bases from J, the gap between germline ends came to 18 bases. There are 12 residues in the CDR3. For the CDR3, the DNA is TGTGCCAGCGGGGCAGGGCCAAGGGGAGCTTTCTTT. Translating it yields CASGAGPRGAFF.

The chain uses TRBV5-1 and TRBJ1-3; D call uncertain. The CDR3 totals 17 residues. With 5 bases removed from V and 0 bases from J, the gap between germline ends came to 18 bases. Germline lookup yields CDR1 SGHRS and CDR2 YFSETQ. The CDR3, as DNA: TGCGCCAGCAGTCCTCGGACCGCCCGGAGCTCTGGAAACACCATATATTTT. Encoded protein: CASSPRTARSSGNTIYF.

The chain joins TRBV7-9 to TRBJ2-7, with 9 bases that match TRBD2. CDR1 is SEHNR, CDR2 FQNEAQ, per germline (reference sequence). J was trimmed by 1 base and V by 6 bases; bases with no gene match: 4. This CDR3 spans 14 amino acids. For the CDR3, the DNA is TGTGCCAGCAGAAAAAGCGGGAGGTCCTACGAGCAGTACTTC. Protein sequence: CASRKSGRSYEQYF.

The chain uses TRBV11-3 and TRBJ2-3; possibly TRBD1 for D (6 bases). The CDR3 is made up of 14 amino acids. Germline V gene sequence: CDR1 SGHNT, CDR2 YENEEA. Trimming removed 5 bases at V and 1 base at J, with 10 bases between. CDR3: CASSPGDGTDTQYF. The CDR3 nucleotides are TGTGCCAGCAGCCCAGGGGATGGCACAGATACGCAGTATTTT. The full variable domain, completed using reference TRBV11-3 and TRBJ2-3, is EAGVVQSPRYKIIEKKQPVAFWCNPISGHNTLYWYLQNLGQGPELLIRYENEEAVDDSQLPKDRFSAERLKGVDSTLKIQPAELGDSAVYLCASSPGDGTDTQYFGPGTRLTVL.

This chain joins TRBV6-5 and TRBJ1-1; the match to TRBD1 covers 8 bases. This CDR3 comprises 14 residues. With 5 bases clipped from V and 4 bases from J, the junction kept 6 bases outside the gene matches. Germline-derived CDR1 and CDR2 are MNHEY and SVGAGI. CDR3 DNA: TGTGCCAGCAGTGCGTGGGACAGGCCCACTGAAGCTTTCTTT. It encodes CASSAWDRPTEAFF.

The rearrangement uses TRBV13 and TRBJ2-7, with TRBD2 matching 8 bases. The CDR3 loop spans 14 amino acids. Trimming cost V 9 bases and J 4 bases; bases outside gene matches: 11. The germline V gene has CDR1 PRHDT and CDR2 FYEKMQ (reference sequence). CDR3 sequence reads: CASGTTGGPYEQYF. The CDR3 DNA is TGTGCCAGTGGGACCACGGGAGGGCCTTACGAGCAGTACTTC.

The CDR3 region is CASSALRGVGGYTF. The CDR3 DNA sequence: TGTGCCAGCAGCGCCCTCAGGGGGGTTGGGGGCTACACCTTC. The chain combines TRBV9 with TRBJ1-2; TRBD1 aligns across 7 bases. V lost 3 bases, J lost 8 bases, and 10 bases stayed unmatched. From germline, CDR1 is SGDLS and CDR2 YYNGEE. This CDR3 comprises 14 residues. The full variable domain, completed using reference TRBV9 and TRBJ1-2, is DSGVTQTPKHLITATGQRVTLRCSPRSGDLSVYWYQQSLDQGLQFLIQYYNGEERAKGNILERFSAQQFPDLHSELNLSSLELGDSALYFCASSALRGVGGYTFGSGTRLTVV.

The V gene is TRBV4-1, the J gene TRBJ1-2, with 11 nucleotides matching TRBD1. Germline loops: CDR1 MGHRA, CDR2 YSYEKL. The length of the CDR3 is 18 residues. Trimming took 5 bases from V and 2 from J; bases not matched to a gene: 13. CDR3 protein: CASSSSGTGGRGNYGYTF. In DNA form, the CDR3 reads TGCGCCAGCAGCTCCTCCGGGACAGGGGGTCGGGGAAACTATGGCTACACCTTC.

V gene TRBV4-2 combines with J gene TRBJ1-6; D gene unclear. CDR1 and CDR2 (germline): LGHNA, YNFKEQ. CDR3 size: 15 residues. Trimming stripped 1 base from V and 9 bases from J, with 13 bases between. Here the CDR3 reads CASSQARERSSPLHF. In DNA form, the CDR3 reads TGTGCCAGCAGCCAAGCGCGGGAAAGGAGTTCACCCCTCCACTTT.

Only one count was recorded for this clone. The genes are TRBV25-1 and TRBJ1-4, with D possibly TRBD1 on 6 matching bases. The germline V gene encodes CDR1 MGHDK and CDR2 SYGVNS. The CDR3 is made up of 14 amino acids. V lost 6 bases to trimming and J lost 5 bases, with 13 bases between them. This CDR3 is CASRPGHGNEKLFF. In DNA, the CDR3 is TGTGCCAGCAGGCCGGGACATGGGAATGAAAAACTGTTTTTT.

The chain recombines TRBV5-6 with TRBJ2-3, with D possibly called TRBD1 or TRBD2 (5 bases each). The length of the CDR3 is 18 residues. Per the germline V gene, CDR1 is SGHDT and CDR2 is YYEEEE. V lost 2 bases and J 0 bases, leaving 19 bases between the germline ends. In nucleotides, the CDR3 is TGTGCCAGCAGCTTCCTTTACCCGGGACCCACGAGCACAGATACGCAGTATTTT. Its translation: CASSFLYPGPTSTDTQYF.

The rearrangement joins TRBV7-2 to TRBJ1-1; D is perhaps TRBD1 (6 bases). Germline lookup yields CDR1 SGHTA and CDR2 FQGNSA. Trimming left V 1 base short and J 5 bases short, with 8 bases between. The CDR3 covers 13 residues. The CDR3 loop reads CASSLDRVTEAFF. The CDR3 DNA sequence: TGTGCCAGCAGCTTAGACAGGGTAACTGAAGCTTTCTTT.